The 28 T cell receptor beta chains reported below all come from one sample, sequenced in a study of T cells expressing NK-cell markers. From its re-call of the 5' RACE reads, TCRdb lists each CDR3 protein once, without DNA. This repertoire includes 500,000 to 600,000 distinct CDR3 sequences. The sample comprised blood T cells: a sorted CD56 or NKG2C T cell subset, CD4+ or CD8+ T cells, or bulk PBMC T cells (not recorded which). Receptor source: a young man in good health.

The gene calls are TRBV4-2 and TRBJ2-1; the D call from TCRdb, TRBD2, cannot be confirmed without DNA. Looked up from germline, CDR1 is LGHNA and CDR2 is YNFKEQ. The CDR3 sequence is 17 residues long. The CDR3 sequence: CASSQGVGTSIYNEQFF.

The chain uses TRBV7-7 and TRBJ2-3; TCRdb's D call, TRBD2, is unchecked because there is no DNA. The CDR3 totals 18 residues. Per germline, CDR1 SSHAT and CDR2 FNYEAQ (reference sequence). This chain's CDR3 is CASSPLAVSGRAPDTQYF.

This chain uses TRBV5-1 with TRBJ2-1; with no DNA, the TCRdb D assignment of TRBD1 cannot be verified. CDR3 length: 12 amino acids. The V gene's germline CDR1 is SGHRS and CDR2 YFSETQ. This chain's CDR3 is CASTGRSNEQFF. The complete variable domain, with remaining parts taken from reference TRBV5-1 and TRBJ2-1, reads KAGVTQTPRYLIKTRGQQVTLSCSPISGHRSVSWYQQTPGQGLQFLFEYFSETQRNKGNFPGRFSGRQFSNSRSEMNVSTLELGDSALYLCASTGRSNEQFFGPGTRLTVL.

The chain recombines TRBV12-3 or TRBV12-4 with TRBJ2-1; the TRBD2 assignment by TCRdb is unverifiable without DNA. The CDR3 extends over 16 amino acids. The CDR3 here is CASSISRGLSYNEQFF.

V and J are TRBV20-1 and TRBJ2-5; checking the TCRdb D call of TRBD1 is not possible without DNA. CDR1 and CDR2 from the germline V gene are DFQATT and SNEGSKA (reference sequence). CDR3 length: 15 amino acids. CDR3 protein: CSARAQGNYQETQYF.

The chain has TRBV12-3 or TRBV12-4 and TRBJ2-1; the D gene TCRdb calls, TRBD1, cannot be checked with no DNA. The CDR3 consists of 14 residues. CDR3 sequence: CASSLSRGPNEQFF.

J is TRBJ2-1 and V is TRBV25-1; TCRdb names TRBD1, which stays unverified in the absence of DNA. Germline V CDR1 and CDR2: MGHDK, SYGVNS. This CDR3 has 14 residues. This chain's CDR3 is CASSEWGAENEQFF.

This sequence joins TRBV20-1 and TRBJ2-1; the D gene TCRdb calls, TRBD1, cannot be checked with no DNA. The CDR3 spans 15 residues. In germline, CDR1 is DFQATT, CDR2 SNEGSKA (reference sequence). The CDR3 loop is CSAGARLRGDYEQFF.

V and J are TRBV12-3 or TRBV12-4 and TRBJ1-1; the D call from TCRdb, TRBD1, cannot be confirmed without DNA. CDR3 length equals 17 residues. The CDR3 loop reads CASSSVMSTAANTEAFF.

V is TRBV6-5 and J is TRBJ1-3. CDR1 is MNHEY, CDR2 SVGAGI, per germline. This CDR3 has 15 amino acids. CDR3 region: CASSYSQTSGNTIYF.

The V and J genes are TRBV5-1 and TRBJ2-2. The CDR3 length is 15 residues. CDR1 is SGHRS, CDR2 YFSETQ, per germline. CDR3 in amino acids: CASSLGSVYTGELFF.

The chain has TRBV12-3 or TRBV12-4 and TRBJ2-4; the TCRdb D gene call, TRBD1, has no DNA to confirm it. The CDR3 length is 16 residues. The CDR3 sequence: CASRPQHQIAKNIQYF.

V is TRBV27 and J is TRBJ1-5. Germline CDR1 and CDR2: MNHEY and SMNVEV (reference sequence). The CDR3 runs 14 residues. The CDR3: CASSSGLFSRPQHF.

V is TRBV7-2 and J is TRBJ2-5; with no DNA, the TCRdb D assignment of TRBD1 cannot be verified. CDR1 is SGHTA, CDR2 FQGNSA, per germline. The CDR3 runs 14 residues. CDR3 amino acids: CASSPGTGWETQYF.

The genes are TRBV11-2 and TRBJ2-1. CDR1 is SGHAT, CDR2 FQNNGV, per germline. The CDR3 is 15 amino acids. CDR3 loop: CASRHFHEIYNEQFF. Full variable domain (outside the CDR3, taken from reference TRBV11-2 and TRBJ2-1): EAGVAQSPRYKIIEKRQSVAFWCNPISGHATLYWYQQILGQGPKLLIQFQNNGVVDDSQLPKDRFSAERLKGVDSTLKIQPAKLEDSAVYLCASRHFHEIYNEQFFGPGTRLTVL.

The chain recombines TRBV5-1 with TRBJ2-1. The CDR3 is 15 amino acids. Germline V gives CDR1 SGHRS, CDR2 YFSETQ. CDR3 residues: CASSRTGPQYNEQFF. The variable domain in full, completed from reference TRBV5-1 and TRBJ2-1, reads KAGVTQTPRYLIKTRGQQVTLSCSPISGHRSVSWYQQTPGQGLQFLFEYFSETQRNKGNFPGRFSGRQFSNSRSEMNVSTLELGDSALYLCASSRTGPQYNEQFFGPGTRLTVL.

This CDR3 reads CASSFAGGTMYEQYF. J is TRBJ2-7 and V is TRBV12-3 or TRBV12-4; lacking DNA, the TRBD1 call made by TCRdb goes unchecked. The CDR3 is 15 residues long.

The chain links TRBV10-3 to TRBJ1-5. Germline V gives CDR1 ENHRY, CDR2 SYGVKD. The length of the CDR3 is 15 residues. The CDR3 protein is CAISPRGDSNQPQHF.

This sequence joins TRBV3-1 and TRBJ2-3; the D call from TCRdb, TRBD1, cannot be confirmed without DNA. There are 16 residues in the CDR3. The germline V gene has CDR1 LGHDT and CDR2 YNNKEL (reference sequence). The chain's CDR3 is CASSRPGTQLTDTQYF.

This rearrangement joins TRBV3-1 to TRBJ2-5; the D call from TCRdb, TRBD1, cannot be confirmed without DNA. Germline loops: CDR1 LGHDT, CDR2 YNNKEL (reference sequence). CDR3 length: 14 residues. The CDR3 is CASSQQQGQETQYF.

CDR3 sequence reads: CASSFTGGVQPQHF. The V and J genes are TRBV4-1 and TRBJ1-5; the TCRdb D gene call, TRBD1, has no DNA to confirm it. Germline values: CDR1 MGHRA, CDR2 YSYEKL. The CDR3 contains 14 residues.

The chain links TRBV7-9 to TRBJ2-3; TCRdb selects TRBD2, and the lack of DNA leaves this call unchecked. CDR1 SEHNR and CDR2 FQNEAQ come from the germline V gene (reference sequence). The CDR3 contains 14 residues. CDR3 in amino acids: CASSLRAHTDTQYF. The full variable domain, rest sourced from reference TRBV7-9 and TRBJ2-3, is DTGVSQNPRHKITKRGQNVTFRCDPISEHNRLYWYRQTLGQGPEFLTYFQNEAQLEKSRLLSDRFSAERPKGSFSTLEIQRTEQGDSAMYLCASSLRAHTDTQYFGPGTRLTVL.

The V gene is TRBV12-3 or TRBV12-4, the J gene TRBJ2-5; absent DNA, TCRdb's TRBD2 call cannot be checked. The length of the CDR3 is 16 residues. The CDR3 sequence: CASSYPSGVPDRTQYF.

This chain links TRBV20-1 with TRBJ1-1; TCRdb calls TRBD1, which cannot be checked without DNA. The germline V gene has CDR1 DFQATT and CDR2 SNEGSKA (reference sequence). This CDR3 has 15 amino acids. The CDR3 sequence: CSAGDRDRSNTEAFF.

The chain carries TRBV7-7 and TRBJ2-3; without DNA, the TCRdb call of TRBD1 cannot be checked. CDR3 size: 13 residues. The germline V gene has CDR1 SSHAT and CDR2 FNYEAQ (reference sequence). The CDR3 here is CASSSTDRGRQYF. The full variable domain, its missing parts supplied by reference TRBV7-7 and TRBJ2-3, is GAGVSQSPRYKVTKRGQDVTLRCDPISSHATLYWYQQALGQGPEFLTYFNYEAQPDKSGLPSDRFSAERPEGSISTLTIQRTEQRDSAMYRCASSSTDRGRQYFGPGTRLTVL.

The rearrangement uses TRBV6-1 and TRBJ1-1; the D call of TRBD1 rests on TCRdb alone, since no DNA is present to check it. Germline assignment: CDR1 MNHNS and CDR2 SASEGT. CDR3 size: 14 residues. The CDR3 spells CASRPRQENTEAFF.

The rearrangement joins TRBV12-3 or TRBV12-4 to TRBJ2-1; TCRdb outputs TRBD1, but without DNA this stays unchecked. The CDR3 runs to 14 residues. The CDR3 sequence: CASSPADTNNEQFF.

J is TRBJ2-5 and V is TRBV4-3; no DNA is available, so the TRBD2 call from TCRdb remains unchecked. CDR1 is LGHNA and CDR2 is YSLEER in the germline V gene. CDR3 length equals 16 residues. This CDR3 is CASSQGENRGQETQYF.